This T cell receptor (beta chain) was recovered during a study of T cells in Graves' hyperthyroidism and ophthalmopathy. The study's findings and limits: Ophthalmopathy was predicted by the model a median of about 6.5 months ahead of onset.

If no ophthalmopathy progression occurred within 18 months, Graves' hyperthyroidism was stable. Exclusion of a patient resulted from uncontrolled infection, other autoimmune disease, pregnancy or lactation. This clonotype was picked up many times. Its antigen is still unknown. RNA transcripts gave rise to amplified TCR beta CDR3 regions. First-round RT-PCR targeting the TCR CDR3 was performed with the HTBI primer set. TCRdb recomputed calls from the multiplex PCR reads with MiXCR, one row per CDR3 protein. The table lists approximately 200,000 distinct CDR3 sequences, 15% to 20% of them singletons. The CDR3 contains 14 residues. CDR1 and CDR2 from the germline V gene are SGHVS and FNYEAQ. V was shortened by 3 bases and J by 1 base, with 9 bases between the two germline ends.

The gene calls are TRBV7-6 and TRBJ1-1, with D unclear. Sequenced: blood. The clonotype was recovered from a man aged 40-49 years with Graves' hyperthyroidism. The CDR3: CASSFGGPNTEAFF. The CDR3 DNA sequence: TGTGCCAGCAGCTTTGGAGGACCGAACACTGAAGCTTTCTTT.